This T cell receptor (beta chain) came from a study of tumor-infiltrating lymphocytes in primary liver carcinoma. This CDR3 is 14 amino acids long. Germline CDR1 is DFQATT and CDR2 is SNEGSKA (reference sequence). V was pared by 0 bases and J by 5 bases, with 10 bases between. Using a constant-region primer together with ProtoScript II reverse transcriptase, TCR beta cDNA was made from about 500 ng of total RNA. Each TCR beta library was derived from three nested multiplex PCR rounds that employed slightly modified ARM-PCR. It was with TRBV1-TRBV30 forward primers and a C-beta reverse primer that the first two PCR rounds were run, at around 11 cycles each. MiXCR was run by TCRdb on the multiplex PCR reads, yielding one entry per CDR3 protein. The table records 45,000 or so distinct CDR3 sequences, around 80% of them present only once. Unsorted bulk tissue, about 17-33 mg of it, served as the source for co-extraction of RNA and DNA.

This clonotype has more than one count but fewer than ten. This chain links TRBV20-1 with TRBJ2-2; the D gene is possibly TRBD2 (5 bases). The source is a young woman with primary liver carcinoma and hepatitis B virus infection. Input material: tumor-adjacent normal liver tissue. The CDR3: CSAREGGRTGELFF. Here the CDR3 DNA reads TGCAGTGCTAGAGAAGGAGGACGGACCGGGGAGCTGTTTTTT.